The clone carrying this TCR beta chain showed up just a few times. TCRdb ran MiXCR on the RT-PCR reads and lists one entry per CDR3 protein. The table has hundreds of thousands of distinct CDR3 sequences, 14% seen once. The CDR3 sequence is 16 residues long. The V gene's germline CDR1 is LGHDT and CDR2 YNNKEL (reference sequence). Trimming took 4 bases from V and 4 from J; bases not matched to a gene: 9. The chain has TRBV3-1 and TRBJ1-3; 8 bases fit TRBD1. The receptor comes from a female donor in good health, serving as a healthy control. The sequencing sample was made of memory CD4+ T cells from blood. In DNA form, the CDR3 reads TGTGCCAGCAGCCGCTTTGACAGGGGAGGCGGAAACACCATATATTTT. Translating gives CASSRFDRGGGNTIYF.